The 23 T cell receptor beta chains in this list originate from one sample, sequenced in a study of glioma-infiltrating T cells. Amplification of TCR alpha and beta CDR3 regions from RNA used iRepertoire nested multiplex PCR. Via MiXCR, TCRdb re-called the multiplex PCR reads, giving one row per CDR3 protein. The sample contains more than 85,000 distinct CDR3 sequences, 25% to 30% of which appear only once. Sequenced material: glioma tissue, nonneoplastic brain tissue, or PBMCs (not recorded which). Every receptor here comes from a human donor with low-grade glioma or glioblastoma, undergoing nonglioma brain surgery, or in good health (not recorded which).

This clonotype showed up many times. The rearrangement uses TRBV5-1 and TRBJ1-1; 8 nucleotides line up with TRBD1. This CDR3 contains 15 residues. The germline V gene has CDR1 SGHRS and CDR2 YFSETQ. The J segment lost 0 bases and the V segment lost 0 bases, leaving 1 base of the junction unmatched. The CDR3 nucleotides are TGCGCCAGCAGCTTGGCGACAGGGGTGAACACTGAAGCTTTCTTT. Translation gives CASSLATGVNTEAFF.

The chain links TRBV12-3 or TRBV12-4 to TRBJ1-5, with 8 bases identical to TRBD1. J was trimmed by 9 bases and V by 4 bases; bases with no gene match: 14. The CDR3 is made up of 16 amino acids. The CDR3 sequence is CASSSGQGAVRLPQHF. The CDR3 region has the DNA TGTGCCAGCAGTTCCGGTCAGGGGGCGGTTCGATTGCCCCAGCATTTT.

The table lists this clonotype with many counts. The V call is TRBV11-2, the J call TRBJ2-3, with D unresolved. Germline CDR1 and CDR2: SGHAT and FQNNGV. The CDR3 covers 12 residues. The V gene lost 1 base and the J gene lost 5 bases, with 4 bases spanning the gap. CDR3 loop: CASSLGLDTQYF. The CDR3 bases are TGTGCCAGCAGCTTAGGGTTAGATACGCAGTATTTT.

Many counts were recorded for this clonotype. J is TRBJ1-2 and V is TRBV24-1; D gene unclear. Germline V gene lookup returns CDR1 KGHDR and CDR2 SFDVKD. Trimming pared 4 bases from V and 3 bases from J, leaving 11 bases between. The CDR3 spans 14 residues. CDR3 residues: CATSDRGRDYGYTF. For the CDR3, the DNA is TGTGCCACCAGTGACCGAGGACGGGACTATGGCTACACCTTC.

The genes are TRBV19 and TRBJ1-3; D unresolved. V lost 5 bases and J lost 0, with 11 bases in between. Germline V gene sequence: CDR1 LNHDA, CDR2 SQIVND (reference sequence). The CDR3 totals 15 residues. The CDR3 bases are TGTGCCAGTAGTCCGCCGGGATTCTCTGGAAACACCATATATTTT. This translates into CASSPPGFSGNTIYF.

With regard to this clonotype: The junction departs from the called germline gene at one end, perhaps through a read error. V gene TRBV2 combines with J gene TRBJ1-1; D call uncertain. There are 15 residues in the CDR3. Germline CDR1 is SNHLY and CDR2 is FYNNEI. CDR3 loop: CTSSYRGKYRTEAFF. The CDR3 nucleotides are TGTACCAGCAGTTACCGGGGTAAGTACCGCACTGAAGCTTTCTTT.

This clonotype was detected many times. CDR3 coding DNA: TGTGCCAGCAGCCCCCTCGGAGACACTGAAGCTTTCTTT. This codes for CASSPLGDTEAFF. V usage is TRBV7-3 and J usage is TRBJ1-1, with unresolved D. Germline lookup yields CDR1 SGHTA and CDR2 FQGTGA. V was pared by 5 bases and J by 3 bases, with 10 bases between. The CDR3 is 13 amino acids.

This clonotype was found a few times. The chain uses TRBV19 and TRBJ2-1; no definite D call. This CDR3 spans 13 amino acids. Trimming took off 5 bases at V and 1 base at J, with 6 bases between the two ends. Germline-derived CDR1 and CDR2 are LNHDA and SQIVND (reference sequence). The CDR3 protein is CASSRYSYNEQFF. Written as DNA, the CDR3 is TGTGCCAGTAGTCGGTATTCCTACAATGAGCAGTTCTTC.

This clonotype appeared many times. This rearrangement joins TRBV20-1 to TRBJ1-1; D is ambiguous. Trimming removed 0 bases from V and 11 bases from J, with 13 bases in between. Germline V gene lookup returns CDR1 DFQATT and CDR2 SNEGSKA (reference sequence). The CDR3 is made up of 12 amino acids. The CDR3 DNA reads TGCAGTGCTAGAGAAGGGCCTTCAGGCGCTTTCTTT. It specifies CSAREGPSGAFF.

This clonotype showed up many times. This chain joins TRBV29-1 and TRBJ2-1, with 14 bases matching TRBD2. CDR1 SQVTM and CDR2 ANQGSEA come from the germline V gene. This CDR3 spans 16 amino acids. V was clipped by 6 bases and J by 9 bases; unmatched bases: 13. The chain's CDR3 is CSVPGTSGSGGGEQFF. The CDR3 DNA reads TGCAGCGTCCCCGGGACTAGCGGGAGCGGGGGCGGTGAGCAGTTCTTC.

Ten or more counts support this clonotype. V gene TRBV6-1 combines with J gene TRBJ1-6; tentatively, D is TRBD1 (6 bases). Germline CDR1 and CDR2: MNHNS and SASEGT. The CDR3 runs 16 residues. The ends were cut back, 6 bases at V and 6 bases at J, with 18 bases in the middle. CDR3 in DNA: TGTGCCAGCAGATCCCCCGGACAGCAGCGTAATTCACCCCTCCACTTT. It codes for CASRSPGQQRNSPLHF.

At least ten counts were recorded for this clonotype. The rearrangement links TRBV27 to TRBJ2-1, with a possible D match to TRBD1 (6 bases). This CDR3 region has 14 residues. The germline V gene encodes CDR1 MNHEY and CDR2 SMNVEV (reference sequence). Trimming shortened V by 6 bases and J by 3 bases, and 12 bases separated the two germline ends. The CDR3 protein is CASRRGSGYNEQFF. CDR3 nucleotide sequence: TGTGCCAGCAGGAGGGGGTCGGGCTACAATGAGCAGTTCTTC.

This clonotype was seen ten or more times. The chain links TRBV14 to TRBJ2-3; maybe TRBD2 (6 bases). Deletions cut 1 base from V and 2 bases from J, with 13 bases between. The germline V gene encodes CDR1 SGHDN and CDR2 FVKESK. The CDR3 consists of 16 residues. The CDR3 sequence: CASSQGRASDTDTQYF. The CDR3 DNA is TGTGCCAGCAGCCAAGGGAGGGCTTCGGACACAGATACGCAGTATTTT.

This clonotype was observed at least ten times. V gene TRBV6-2 or TRBV6-3 combines with J gene TRBJ2-1, with TRBD1 matching over 10 bases. Germline V gene lookup returns CDR1 MNHEY and CDR2 SVGEGT. The junction had 6 bases not matched to a gene; V was cut back by 6 bases and J by 4 bases. The length of the CDR3 is 15 residues. CDR3 residues: CASSLGTGEYNEQFF. The CDR3 region has the DNA TGTGCCAGCAGCTTGGGGACAGGGGAATACAATGAGCAGTTCTTC.

The J gene is TRBJ2-3, the V gene TRBV6-6; tentatively, D is TRBD2 (5 bases). The CDR3 totals 16 residues. CDR1 is MNHNY and CDR2 is SVGAGI in the germline V gene (reference sequence). Between the trimmed V and J ends, which lost 2 bases and 3 bases, there was a span of 15 bases. The chain's CDR3 is CASSYIRRPGTDTQYF. Here the CDR3 DNA reads TGTGCCAGCAGTTACATCCGGAGGCCCGGGACAGATACGCAGTATTTT.

On this clonotype: Being one base from a much bigger clone, this may be a read error. The conserved final phenylalanine or tryptophan is absent from the CDR3, which likely points to a read error. The rearrangement uses TRBV18 and TRBJ1-1; 8 bases line up with TRBD1. The CDR3 has 15 residues. Germline CDR1 and CDR2: KGHSH and LQKENI. Trimming took 3 bases from V and 0 from J; bases not matched to a gene: 3. The CDR3 is CASSPGQGLNTEAFS. CDR3 in DNA: TGTGCCAGCTCACCTGGACAGGGTTTGAACACTGAAGCTTTCTCT.

This clonotype was found a few times. One end of the junction varies from germline; a read error may be responsible. V is TRBV7-2 and J is TRBJ2-7, with D possibly called TRBD1 or TRBD2 (6 bases each). The CDR3 contains 17 residues. Germline lookup yields CDR1 SGHTA and CDR2 FQGNSA. The CDR3 loop reads CAGSFSRQEGRFYEQYF. The CDR3 DNA follows: TGTGCCGGCAGCTTCTCTAGACAGGAGGGGCGGTTCTACGAGCAGTACTTC.

This clonotype was found many times. V is TRBV28 and J is TRBJ2-4; TRBD2 matches 11 bases. Per germline, CDR1 MDHEN and CDR2 SYDVKM. Trimming at V came to 5 bases and at J to 6 bases, leaving 6 bases not matched to a gene. This CDR3 is 15 amino acids long. This CDR3 is CASSPAGTSGNIQYF. The CDR3 DNA follows: TGTGCCAGCAGTCCAGCCGGGACTAGCGGAAACATTCAGTACTTC. Based on the CDR3 plus reference TRBV28 and TRBJ2-4, the full variable domain is DVKVTQSSRYLVKRTGEKVFLECVQDMDHENMFWYRQDPGLGLRLIYFSYDVKMKEKGDIPEGYSVSREKKERFSLILESASTNQTSMYLCASSPAGTSGNIQYFGAGTRLSVL.

This chain connects TRBV12-3 or TRBV12-4 to TRBJ2-3; TRBD2 matches 15 bases. This CDR3 has 17 amino acids. Trimming at V came to 3 bases and at J to 0 bases, leaving 1 base not matched to a gene. The CDR3 loop is CASSFGLAGGSTDTQYF. CDR3 DNA: TGTGCCAGCAGTTTCGGACTAGCGGGGGGGAGCACAGATACGCAGTATTTT.

Points on this clonotype: This could be a read error, since a much larger clone is one nucleotide away. The rearrangement uses TRBV14 and TRBJ2-7; D is undetermined. This CDR3 has 16 residues. Germline V gene sequence: CDR1 SGHDN, CDR2 FVKESK. The V gene lost 0 bases and the J gene lost 2 bases, with 14 bases spanning the gap. As DNA, the CDR3 is TGTGCCAGCAGCCAAGAACGAAATGGCATAACCTACGAGCAGTACTTC. Translating it yields CASSQERNGITYEQYF. Filled out from reference TRBV14 and TRBJ2-7, the complete variable domain reads EAGVTQFPSHSVIEKGQTVTLRCDPISGHDNLYWYRRVMGKEIKFLLHFVKESKQDESGMPNNRFLAERTGGTYSTLKVQPAELEDSGVYFCASSQERNGITYEQYFGPGTRLTVT.

The chain is built from TRBV18 and TRBJ2-1; 13 bases map to TRBD2. The CDR3 is 17 amino acids. Germline CDR1 and CDR2: KGHSH and LQKENI. Unmatched junction bases numbered 6, after V lost 3 bases and J lost 4 bases. The CDR3 loop reads CASSPYRTSGGYNEQFF. CDR3 DNA: TGTGCCAGCTCACCCTATCGGACTAGCGGGGGTTACAATGAGCAGTTCTTC.

Turning to this clonotype: Germline and junction disagree at one end, which may indicate a read error. This sequence joins TRBV4-1 and TRBJ1-2; D ambiguous. CDR3 length equals 14 residues. Germline-derived CDR1 and CDR2 are MGHRA and YSYEKL. The CDR3 DNA is TGCGCCAGCAGCCAAGATCCGGGCCTCTATGGCAACACCTTC. This translates into CASSQDPGLYGNTF.

This clonotype was counted ten times or more. The chain couples TRBV4-3 to TRBJ2-7; TRBD2 aligns across 10 bases. The germline CDR1 and CDR2 sequences are LGHNA and YSLEER. The CDR3 loop spans 15 amino acids. V gave up 4 bases and J gave up 5 bases; unmatched junction bases: 8. CDR3 in DNA: TGCGCCAGCAGCCGGATTACTAGCGGGAACGACGAGCAGTACTTC. Its protein product is CASSRITSGNDEQYF.